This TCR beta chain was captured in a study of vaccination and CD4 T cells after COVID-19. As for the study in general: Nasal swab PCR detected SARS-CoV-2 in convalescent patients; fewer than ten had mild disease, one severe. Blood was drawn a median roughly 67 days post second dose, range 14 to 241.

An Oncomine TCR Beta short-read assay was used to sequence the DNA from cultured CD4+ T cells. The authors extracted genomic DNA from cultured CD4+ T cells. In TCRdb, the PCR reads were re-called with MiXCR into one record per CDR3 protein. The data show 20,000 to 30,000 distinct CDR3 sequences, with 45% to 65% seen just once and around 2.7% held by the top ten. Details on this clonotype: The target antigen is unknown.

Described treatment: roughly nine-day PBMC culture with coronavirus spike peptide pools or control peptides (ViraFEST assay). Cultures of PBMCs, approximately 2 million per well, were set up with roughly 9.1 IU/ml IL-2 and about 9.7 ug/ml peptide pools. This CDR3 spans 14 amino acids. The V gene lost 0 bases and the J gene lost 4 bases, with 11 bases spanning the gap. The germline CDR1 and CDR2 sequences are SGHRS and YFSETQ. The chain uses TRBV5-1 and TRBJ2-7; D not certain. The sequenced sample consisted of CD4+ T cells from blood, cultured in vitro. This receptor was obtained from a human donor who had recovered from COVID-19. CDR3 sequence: CASSLAVSGYEQYF. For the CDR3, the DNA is TGCGCCAGCAGCTTGGCCGTGTCTGGTTACGAGCAGTACTTC.